This T cell receptor beta chain was recorded in a study of blood T cell repertoires in COVID-19 (dated by TCRdb to about 2020). As for the study more broadly: The collaborator samples originated in the United States, Italy and Spain and spanned the acute and convalescent phases of COVID-19. The dataset comprised deeply sampled blood TCRbeta repertoires from subjects exposed to, actively infected with, or recovered from COVID-19. The prospective study material was composed of cDNA or gDNA derived from T cells, B-cell-depleted T cells, or PBMCs. The repertoires were made available in a free public database intended to serve as a resource for research on the immune response to SARS-CoV-2. Samples came from the ongoing ImmuneRACE study (first 160 participants) plus 1,254 subjects from 6 global collaborators. Where available, HLA class I and class II types were taken from metadata supplied by the sample provider and were not determined by assay-based typing. Sample metadata almost always included a de-identified subject ID, COVID-19 status, age in years and sex. Study-wide conclusions, independent of this receptor: How much clinical and demographic metadata was included differed by source and by participant, and the metadata was provided uncurated.

CDR1 and CDR2, per the germline V gene (reference sequence), are LGHDT and YNNKEL. V gives up 2 bases and J gives up 0 bases, and the segment between their germline ends measures 14 bases. From its cysteine to its phenylalanine, the CDR3 spans 17 amino acids. The CDR3 DNA has 51 bases and is translated from base 1. Samples from volunteer blood donors who had recovered from COVID-19 were contributed by a second Seattle source. The collaborating institutions used their own protocols to collect whole blood in K2EDTA tubes. Collaborator samples were shipped for TCRbeta analysis as frozen whole blood, isolated PBMCs, or DNA extracted from either sample type. On this clone itself: What this receptor recognizes is not known. Base qualities are not provided; no much larger clone lies one nucleotide away.

The immunoSEQ Assay, a bias-controlled multiplex PCR, was used to amplify TCRbeta CDR3 regions from genomic DNA. Processing in the source paper ran as follows. Within the assay, amplification of reference gene primers was used to estimate how many nucleated cells each sample contained. To quantify the absolute abundance of each unique TCRbeta CDR3 rearrangement, sequence reads were collapsed and filtered. For each sample, productive Simpson clonality was calculated by taking the square root of Simpson's diversity index across productive rearrangements. The clones in this table, taken by TCRdb from immuneACCESS, are in-frame only. Not every clone is retained; where verified, under half of the shortfall comes from an unresolved V gene, and the cause of the rest is unknown. The DNA was the basis for D and trimming; V, J and clone size are from that table. The sample profile shows 210,000 or so clones; around 85% of them were found once. 13% of the sample is in the top ten clones.

Source material: peripheral blood. The rearranged chain carries TRBV3-1 (or the pseudogene TRBV3-2) and TRBJ1-5; D gene: possibly TRBD1, on 5 matching bases. This receptor was obtained from a man aged 50 to 59 who had recovered from COVID-19. The DNA is TGTGCCAGCAGCCAACCCAAGGGCAGGGATAGCAATCAGCCCCAGCATTTT. It encodes CASSQPKGRDSNQPQHF.